These 17 T cell receptor beta chains originate from one sample sequenced in a study of cytomegalovirus exposure and HLA in healthy donors (dated by TCRdb to 2016 to 2017). Libraries were prepared through the immunoSEQ multiplex PCR assay. The multiplex PCR relied on a mix of 60 forward primers for TCR Vbeta segments and 13 reverse primers for TCR Jbeta segments. TCRdb mirrors the immuneACCESS table, restricted to in-frame sequences. Some clones are absent from its copies; in checked studies, under half trace to an unresolved V gene, and the reason for the others is unknown. Here the sample has fewer than 200,000 clones; around 80% occur a single time. The ten biggest clones cover more than 5% of the sample. Sequencing was carried out using PBMCs. The receptors here all came from a man in his forties in good health and CMV-seronegative.

This clone was seen only once. The chain joins TRBV7-8 to TRBJ2-7; 8 bases are a match to TRBD1. Trimming removed 4 bases from V and 0 bases from J; junction bases left unmatched: 5. In germline, CDR1 is SGHVS, CDR2 FQNEAQ. The CDR3 has 15 residues. The CDR3 nucleotides read TGTGCCAGCAGCTACAACAGGGGGAACTCCTACGAGCAGTACTTC. Amino acid sequence: CASSYNRGNSYEQYF.

The gene calls are TRBV15 and TRBJ2-7, with 11 bases lining up with TRBD2. The V gene end was trimmed by 0 bases and the J gene end by 4 bases; junction bases not matched to a gene: 11. The CDR3 runs 18 residues. The germline V gene has CDR1 LNHNV and CDR2 YYDKDF (reference sequence). The DNA of the CDR3 is TGTGCCACCAGCAGAGATGACTCACTAGCGGGAGTCCGGTACGAGCAGTACTTC. This codes for CATSRDDSLAGVRYEQYF.

The chain recombines TRBV13 with TRBJ2-7, with D tentatively TRBD2 (6 bases). Germline CDR1 is PRHDT and CDR2 is FYEKMQ (reference sequence). This CDR3 spans 15 amino acids. Trimming shortened V by 4 bases and J by 2 bases, and 15 bases separated the two germline ends. This CDR3 reads CASSSFGSGTYEQYF. The CDR3 DNA follows: TGTGCCAGCAGCTCTTTCGGTAGCGGAACCTACGAGCAGTACTTC.

The chain is built from TRBV19 and TRBJ2-3; D not certain. The CDR3 sequence is 13 residues long. Germline values: CDR1 LNHDA, CDR2 SQIVND (reference sequence). The ends were cut back, 7 bases at V and 6 bases at J, with 14 bases in the middle. The CDR3 region is CASTGNQADTQYF. As DNA, the CDR3 is TGTGCCAGTACTGGTAACCAGGCGGATACGCAGTATTTT.

CDR3 bases: TGTGCCAGCAGCGTAGAGCGGGACTACAACACCGGGGAGCTGTTTTTT. This encodes CASSVERDYNTGELFF. V usage is TRBV9 and J usage is TRBJ2-2; 7 bases fit TRBD2. V gave up 0 bases and J gave up 2 bases; unmatched junction bases: 4. CDR1 SGDLS and CDR2 YYNGEE come from the germline V gene. This CDR3 has 16 amino acids.

This sequence joins TRBV5-1 and TRBJ2-2; 7 positions match TRBD2. J lost 4 bases, V lost 4 bases, and 7 bases had no gene match. The germline CDR1 and CDR2 sequences are SGHRS and YFSETQ. The CDR3 sequence is 15 residues long. As DNA, the CDR3 is TGCGCCAGCAGCAACGGACTAGGCGCCACCGGGGAGCTGTTTTTT. As protein: CASSNGLGATGELFF.

The gene calls are TRBV7-9 and TRBJ2-7; 8 bases line up with TRBD1. Germline V lookup: CDR1 SEHNR, CDR2 FQNEAQ (reference sequence). The CDR3 is 12 residues long. V trimming: 8 bases; J trimming: 1 base; junction bases outside the gene matches: 1. CDR3: CASGQGSYEQYF. CDR3 in DNA: TGTGCCAGCGGACAGGGTTCCTACGAGCAGTACTTC.

As concerns this clone: At one end the junction does not follow the germline gene, possibly because of a read error. V is TRBV19 and J is TRBJ2-5; the match to TRBD1 covers 9 bases. Per germline, CDR1 LNHDA and CDR2 SQIVND (reference sequence). This CDR3 has 14 residues. This chain's CDR3 is CASNIPGQGQTQYF. The CDR3, as DNA: TGTGCCAGTAATATACCGGGACAGGGACAGACCCAGTACTTC.

The V and J genes are TRBV6-5 and TRBJ1-2, with a weak D call TRBD1 (6 bases). Trimming stripped 6 bases from V and 7 bases from J, with 15 bases between. Germline V CDR1 and CDR2: MNHEY, SVGAGI. The CDR3 covers 13 residues. CDR3 nucleotides: TGTGCCAGCAGGCCAACAGGGCTGATTGGCTACACCTTC. The encoded protein is CASRPTGLIGYTF.

This chain joins TRBV29-1 and TRBJ2-7; D is uncertain. The germline V gene encodes CDR1 SQVTM and CDR2 ANQGSEA. Deletions cut 4 bases from V and 2 bases from J, with 6 bases between. The CDR3 contains 11 residues. The CDR3 region is CSVVQAYEQYF. For the CDR3, the DNA is TGCAGCGTTGTTCAGGCCTACGAGCAGTACTTC.

This clone has a single count. This specimen includes other DNA sequences encoding the same CDR3. The chain joins TRBV9 to TRBJ1-5; TRBD1 matches 8 bases. CDR1 is SGDLS, CDR2 YYNGEE, per germline. The CDR3 runs to 15 residues. Trimming took 2 bases from V and 1 from J; bases not matched to a gene: 2. CDR3 amino acids: CASSVGQGSNQPQHF. The CDR3 nucleotides read TGTGCCAGCAGCGTCGGACAGGGAAGCAATCAGCCCCAGCATTTT.

This chain joins TRBV18 and TRBJ1-5, with TRBD1 matching 9 bases. This CDR3 is 15 amino acids long. The germline V gene has CDR1 KGHSH and CDR2 LQKENI. V shed 6 bases, J shed 6 bases, and the junction held 9 bases outside the gene matches. CDR3 sequence (DNA): TGTGCCAGCTCTCTCGGACAGGGGAAGGGTCAGCCCCAGCATTTT. Its protein product is CASSLGQGKGQPQHF.

V gene TRBV5-4 combines with J gene TRBJ1-1; D is undetermined. The CDR3 is 14 amino acids. Germline assignment: CDR1 SGHNT and CDR2 YYREEE (reference sequence). The V end was cut by 0 bases, the J end by 3 bases, with 9 bases between. CDR3 residues: CASSLGQRDTEAFF. The CDR3 DNA follows: TGTGCCAGCAGCTTGGGCCAGCGAGACACTGAAGCTTTCTTT.

The chain joins TRBV13 to TRBJ2-5; maybe TRBD1 (5 bases). V lost 5 bases and J 0 bases, leaving 10 bases between the germline ends. The CDR3 has 14 residues. Germline V lookup: CDR1 PRHDT, CDR2 FYEKMQ (reference sequence). CDR3 sequence (DNA): TGTGCCAGCAGCCGACGGACAAACCAAGAGACCCAGTACTTC. Its translation is CASSRRTNQETQYF.

This clone occurred once. This chain uses TRBV5-8 with TRBJ2-3; 7 nucleotides line up with TRBD1. V trimming: 4 bases; J trimming: 3 bases; junction bases outside the gene matches: 8. CDR3 length equals 15 residues. The germline V gene encodes CDR1 SGHTS and CDR2 YDEGEE. CDR3 sequence: CASSLGYRGTDTQYF. CDR3 sequence (DNA): TGTGCCAGCAGCCTGGGATACAGGGGTACAGATACGCAGTATTTT. Supplemented by reference TRBV5-8 and TRBJ2-3, the full variable domain reads EAGVTQSPTHLIKTRGQQATLRCSPISGHTSVYWYQQALGLGLQFLLWYDEGEERNRGNFPPRFSGRQFPNYSSELNVNALELEDSALYLCASSLGYRGTDTQYFGPGTRLTVL.

The CDR3 bases are TGTGCCAGCAGCCTGGAGGGGTTCGGTTCACCCCTCCACTTT. Residues: CASSLEGFGSPLHF. The rearrangement joins TRBV5-4 to TRBJ1-6; D is possibly TRBD1 (5 bases). Trimming left V 4 bases short and J 9 bases short, with 14 bases between. The germline V gene has CDR1 SGHNT and CDR2 YYREEE (reference sequence). CDR3 length: 14 residues.

This chain uses TRBV4-3 with TRBJ2-7, with 9 nucleotides matching TRBD1. Trimming removed 6 bases from V and 4 bases from J; junction bases left unmatched: 10. The germline V gene encodes CDR1 LGHNA and CDR2 YSLEER. The CDR3 contains 15 residues. The DNA for the CDR3 is TGCGCCAGCAGTCTCGCCGGGACAGGGACTTACGAGCAGTACTTC. It yields the protein CASSLAGTGTYEQYF.